This T cell receptor beta chain is from a study of identical twins. There are 12 residues in the CDR3. Germline CDR1 and CDR2: LGHDT and YNNKEL (reference sequence). TCRdb re-called the 5' RACE reads with MiXCR, one entry per CDR3 protein. The data hold 1.5 million to 2 million distinct CDR3 sequences, with about 32% observed a single time. The receptor comes from a newborn girl in good health. Sequenced: cord blood. The genes are TRBV3-1 and TRBJ2-4; D is uncertain. With the DNA end fitting TRBJ2-7 better, the J assignment may be wrong. The CDR3 is CASSHGGHEQYF. Here the CDR3 DNA reads TGTGCCAGCAGCCACGGTGGCCACGAGCAGTACTTC.